Each of the 21 T cell receptor beta chains below was sequenced from the same sample in a study of Graves' ophthalmopathy and Graves' hyperthyroidism. For repertoire sequencing, the TCR beta CDR3 regions were amplified from RNA transcripts. First-round RT-PCR relied on HTBI primers, and a second-round multiplex PCR came next. MiXCR, run by TCRdb on the multiplex PCR reads, gives a single entry per CDR3 protein. The sample records 580,000 or so distinct CDR3 sequences, less than 45% being singletons. Input material: peripheral blood or thyroid tissue (not recorded which). These receptors originate from an adult man with Graves' hyperthyroidism.

The chain links TRBV20-1 to TRBJ1-2, with 8 bases fitting TRBD1. Germline trimming cut 7 bases from V and 2 bases from J; bases unmatched to any gene: 6. There are 13 residues in the CDR3. The V gene's germline CDR1 is DFQATT and CDR2 SNEGSKA (reference sequence). As DNA, the CDR3 is TGCAGTGGGGCAGGGGGCGGGAACTATGGCTACACCTTC. Translated: CSGAGGGNYGYTF.

The gene calls are TRBV4-1 and TRBJ2-7, with a possible D match to TRBD2 (5 bases). The CDR3 loop spans 17 amino acids. The V gene lost 4 bases and the J gene lost 3 bases, with 22 bases spanning the gap. Per the germline V gene, CDR1 is MGHRA and CDR2 is YSYEKL. CDR3 loop: CASSPVRAGKLLYEQYF. CDR3 sequence (DNA): TGCGCCAGCAGCCCCGTTAGGGCGGGTAAACTCCTCTACGAGCAGTACTTC.

The chain is built from TRBV12-3 or TRBV12-4 and TRBJ2-3; tentative D call: TRBD1 (6 bases). V shed 6 bases and J shed 2 bases, with 15 bases lying between them. The CDR3 covers 15 residues. The CDR3: CASRFGGHPTDTQYF. The CDR3 coding sequence is TGTGCCAGCAGATTTGGGGGCCATCCCACAGATACGCAGTATTTT.

To note about this clonotype: A read error may be the cause here, since a much bigger clone is one base away. The J gene is TRBJ2-7, the V gene TRBV11-2; tentative D call: TRBD2 (5 bases). The CDR3 is 16 amino acids. Germline CDR1 SGHAT, CDR2 FQNNGV. The CDR3 DNA sequence: TGTGCCAGCAGCCACTCGGCGGGTGCTAGCTCCTACGGGCAGTACTTC. Amino acid sequence: CASSHSAGASSYGQYF.

As to this clonotype: A junction end diverges from the germline sequence, so it may reflect a read error. The genes are TRBV4-1 and TRBJ1-2; no clear D gene. Germline V gives CDR1 MGHRA, CDR2 YSYEKL. CDR3 length equals 14 residues. The CDR3 loop is CASSQDRINYGYAF. The CDR3 DNA sequence: TGCGCCAGCAGCCAAGACCGCATTAACTATGGCTACGCCTTC.

This clonotype was observed many times. The J gene is TRBJ2-7, the V gene TRBV20-1; no clear D gene. This CDR3 region has 12 residues. CDR1 DFQATT and CDR2 SNEGSKA come from the germline V gene (reference sequence). Trimming took off 0 bases at V and 3 bases at J, with 6 bases between the two ends. CDR3 loop: CSARDQDYEQYF. The CDR3 DNA reads TGCAGTGCTAGAGATCAGGACTACGAGCAGTACTTC.

V usage is TRBV7-4 and J usage is TRBJ2-7; perhaps TRBD1 as D (6 bases). The V and J ends lost 5 bases and 5 bases respectively, with 16 bases between them. Germline assignment: CDR1 SGHVT and CDR2 SQSDAQ. The CDR3 extends over 14 amino acids. The CDR3 DNA is TGTGCCAGCAGCCTAAGATCAGGGGTCAACGAGCAGTACTTC. Translated, it gives CASSLRSGVNEQYF.

Turning to this clonotype: A much larger clonotype is one base distant, so this may be a read error. The rearrangement links TRBV12-3 or TRBV12-4 to TRBJ2-7; tentatively, D is TRBD2 (6 bases). This CDR3 has 16 amino acids. Trimming cost V 4 bases and J 2 bases, with 18 bases left between them. The CDR3 DNA is TGTGCCAGCAGTTCAGCAGGGAGGTCCTTCACCTACGAGCAGTACTTC. Its protein is CASSSAGRSFTYEQYF.

The J gene is TRBJ2-3, the V gene TRBV29-1; 11 nucleotides align to TRBD2. The CDR3 totals 14 residues. Germline CDR1 reads SQVTM; CDR2 reads ANQGSEA. V was pared by 6 bases and J by 5 bases, with 7 bases of the junction left unmatched. The CDR3: CSVEVAGGGDTQYF. CDR3 coding DNA: TGCAGCGTGGAGGTAGCGGGAGGGGGAGATACGCAGTATTTT.

The CDR3 region is CASSWEGTGAYNEQFF. The DNA for the CDR3 is TGTGCCAGCAGCTGGGAAGGGACAGGGGCCTACAATGAGCAGTTCTTC. This chain connects TRBV7-3 to TRBJ2-7, with 10 bases aligning to TRBD1. The closer fit of TRBJ2-1 to the DNA end suggests the J call may be wrong. Germline loops: CDR1 SGHTA, CDR2 FQGTGA. This CDR3 is 16 amino acids long.

This clonotype was seen repeatedly, ten times or more. J is TRBJ1-5 and V is TRBV2; no definite D call. V lost 2 bases to trimming and J lost 2 bases, with 4 bases between them. This CDR3 contains 13 residues. Germline values: CDR1 SNHLY, CDR2 FYNNEI. The CDR3 here is CASSEQGNQPQHF. The CDR3 DNA reads TGTGCCAGCAGTGAACAGGGCAATCAGCCCCAGCATTTT.

A word on this clonotype: Because the CDR3's place on the DNA is in doubt, the DNA is left out and the CDR3 is given as listed by TCRdb. The rearrangement joins TRBV7-2 to TRBJ2-7; TRBD2, as called in the table, went unchecked against the DNA. The CDR3 has 15 amino acids, counting both end residues. The V gene's germline CDR1 is SGHTA and CDR2 FQGNSA. CDR3: CASSGWASGTGELYF.

This clonotype was recorded many times. The chain uses TRBV4-1 and TRBJ2-7, with 8 bases aligning to TRBD1. Germline lookup yields CDR1 MGHRA and CDR2 YSYEKL. This CDR3 has 15 amino acids. V shed 2 bases, J shed 2 bases, and the junction held 5 bases outside the gene matches. CDR3 bases: TGCGCCAGCAGCCAAATCCAGACAGGGGCCTACGAGCAGTACTTC. It yields the protein CASSQIQTGAYEQYF.

This clonotype was observed a handful of times. CDR3 nucleotide sequence: TGCGCCAGCAGCAGGGGACTAGCGGGGGTCCAAGAGACCCAGTACTTC. Amino acid sequence: CASSRGLAGVQETQYF. The chain carries TRBV5-1 and TRBJ2-5; 14 bases are shared with TRBD2. The CDR3 is 16 residues long. After removal of 4 bases from V and 1 base from J, the junction contained 3 bases not matched to a gene. The V gene's germline CDR1 is SGHRS and CDR2 YFSETQ. Variable domain in full (rest from reference TRBV5-1 and TRBJ2-5): KAGVTQTPRYLIKTRGQQVTLSCSPISGHRSVSWYQQTPGQGLQFLFEYFSETQRNKGNFPGRFSGRQFSNSRSEMNVSTLELGDSALYLCASSRGLAGVQETQYFGPGTRLLVL.

This clonotype was detected ten times or more. The chain joins TRBV5-6 to TRBJ2-5; 13 bases match TRBD2. The CDR3 runs to 16 residues. V shed 3 bases, J shed 3 bases, and the junction held 5 bases outside the gene matches. The V gene's germline CDR1 is SGHDT and CDR2 YYEEEE. The CDR3 reads CASSSLGLAGEETQYF. DNA for the CDR3: TGTGCCAGCAGCTCATTAGGACTAGCGGGGGAAGAGACCCAGTACTTC.

This clonotype was seen at least ten times. V usage is TRBV10-3 and J usage is TRBJ1-3; no clear D gene. Germline V gives CDR1 ENHRY, CDR2 SYGVKD. The germline V and J ends were trimmed by 2 bases and 0 bases, with 5 bases remaining between them. The CDR3 runs 14 residues. This CDR3 reads CAISETSSGNTIYF. CDR3 sequence (DNA): TGTGCCATCAGTGAGACGAGCTCTGGAAACACCATATATTTT.

This rearrangement joins TRBV9 to TRBJ1-2; no firm D call. Germline V gene sequence: CDR1 SGDLS, CDR2 YYNGEE. The CDR3 extends over 12 amino acids. Deletions cut 3 bases from V and 6 bases from J, with 9 bases between. As DNA, the CDR3 is TGTGCCAGCAGCGAGACGGGGAATGGCTACACCTTC. Its translation: CASSETGNGYTF.

There are many counts of this clonotype. This chain uses TRBV6-5 with TRBJ2-6, with a tentative D call TRBD1 (6 bases). Trimming pared 5 bases from V and 2 bases from J, leaving 10 bases between. Germline-derived CDR1 and CDR2 are MNHEY and SVGAGI. The CDR3 is 15 amino acids. CDR3 residues: CASSDQGPGANVLTF. CDR3 nucleotides: TGTGCCAGCAGTGATCAGGGGCCTGGGGCCAACGTCCTGACTTTC.

The genes are TRBV29-1 and TRBJ2-7; a possible D gene is TRBD2 (6 bases). Germline values: CDR1 SQVTM, CDR2 ANQGSEA. The V gene lost 2 bases and the J gene lost 3 bases, with 11 bases spanning the gap. There are 13 residues in the CDR3. The CDR3 bases are TGCAGCGTTGAAATAAGGGACTTCTACGAGCAGTACTTC. This encodes CSVEIRDFYEQYF.

The chain links TRBV30 to TRBJ2-7; 11 nucleotides line up with TRBD1. The germline gives CDR1 GTSNPN, CDR2 SVGIG (reference sequence). This CDR3 spans 15 amino acids. Trimming took 1 base from V and 2 from J; bases not matched to a gene: 4. The CDR3: CAWSAPGQGAYEQYF. The CDR3 DNA sequence: TGTGCCTGGAGTGCCCCGGGACAGGGGGCCTACGAGCAGTACTTC.

Remarks on this clonotype: In this CDR3 the conserved last residue, phenylalanine or tryptophan, is missing, so a read error is likely. The chain recombines TRBV5-4 with TRBJ2-7; TRBD1 aligns across 12 bases. Germline values: CDR1 SGHNT, CDR2 YYREEE (reference sequence). The CDR3 extends over 16 amino acids. With 4 bases clipped from V and 6 bases from J, the junction kept 11 bases outside the gene matches. The CDR3 bases are TGTGCCAGCAGCCTTTTCACCGGGACAGGGGGCTCCGAGCAGTACTCC. Residues: CASSLFTGTGGSEQYS.